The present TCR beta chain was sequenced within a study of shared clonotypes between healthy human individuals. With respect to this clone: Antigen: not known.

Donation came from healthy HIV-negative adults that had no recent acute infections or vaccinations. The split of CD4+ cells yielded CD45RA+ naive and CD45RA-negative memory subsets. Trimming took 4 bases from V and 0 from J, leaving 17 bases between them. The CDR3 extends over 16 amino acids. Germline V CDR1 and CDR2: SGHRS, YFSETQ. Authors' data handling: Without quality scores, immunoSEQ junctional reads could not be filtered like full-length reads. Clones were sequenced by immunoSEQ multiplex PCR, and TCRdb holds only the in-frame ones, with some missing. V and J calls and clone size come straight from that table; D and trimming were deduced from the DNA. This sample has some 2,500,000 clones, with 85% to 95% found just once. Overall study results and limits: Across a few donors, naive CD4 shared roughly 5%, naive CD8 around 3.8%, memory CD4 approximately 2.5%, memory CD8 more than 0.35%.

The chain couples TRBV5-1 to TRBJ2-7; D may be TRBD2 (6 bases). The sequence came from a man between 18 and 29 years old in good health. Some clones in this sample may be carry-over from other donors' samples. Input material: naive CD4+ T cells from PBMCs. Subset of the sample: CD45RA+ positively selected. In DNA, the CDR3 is TGCGCCAGCAGCCCACGGATAGGAGGGCGCTCCTACGAGCAGTACTTC. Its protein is CASSPRIGGRSYEQYF.